This T cell receptor (beta chain) was captured by sequencing in a study of identical twins. The V end lost 0 bases, the J end lost 0 bases, and 5 bases lay between the germline ends. Germline V gene sequence: CDR1 ENHRY, CDR2 SYGVKD. The CDR3 length is 14 residues. TCRdb re-called the 5' RACE reads through MiXCR, storing one row per CDR3 protein. The sample lists 500,000 to 700,000 distinct CDR3 sequences; around 7.4% were seen once. The same data also went into a second study, on yellow fever vaccine responses in identical twins.

The chain joins TRBV10-3 to TRBJ1-2; no clear D. This clonotype was sampled from a woman under 30 in good health. The source material was PBMCs. CDR3 bases: TGTGCCATCAGTGAGTCTGGTTCTAACTATGGCTACACCTTC. Translation: CAISESGSNYGYTF.